This TCR beta chain was sequenced during a study of blood T cell repertoires in COVID-19 (dated by TCRdb to 2018 to 2020). Background for the entire study: Samples covering the acute and convalescent phases of COVID-19 were provided by collaborators in the United States, Italy and Spain. The material from the prospective study consisted of cDNA or gDNA derived from T cells, B-cell-depleted T cells, or PBMCs. The dataset comprised deeply sampled blood TCRbeta repertoires from subjects exposed to, actively infected with, or recovered from COVID-19. The repertoires were released in a freely available public database meant as a resource for research on the immune response to SARS-CoV-2. The samples were drawn from two sources: the first 160 participants of the ongoing ImmuneRACE study, and 1,000 to 1,500 subjects contributed by 6 global collaborators. Nearly every sample came with metadata listing a de-identified subject ID, COVID-19 status, age in years and sex. Where available, HLA class I and class II types were obtained from metadata supplied by the sample provider rather than from assay-based typing. Results and caveats for the whole study, not just this receptor: Clinical and demographic metadata were provided uncurated, with the amount varying by source and participant.

TCRbeta CDR3 regions were amplified from genomic DNA by means of the immunoSEQ Assay, a bias-controlled multiplex PCR. The original pipeline was this. The number of nucleated cells in each sample was estimated by amplification of reference gene primers within the assay. To quantify the absolute abundance of each unique TCRbeta CDR3 rearrangement, sequence reads were collapsed and filtered. For each sample, productive Simpson clonality was calculated as the square root of Simpson's diversity index across productive rearrangements. Here the immuneACCESS table is served through TCRdb, limited to in-frame sequences with V and J called. Missing clones are a known gap in these copies; in checked studies unresolved V genes cover under half, and the rest lacks a known reason. V and J calls and clone size come straight from that table; D and trimming were deduced from the DNA. The sample yields 200,000 to 300,000 clones; about four fifths were counted once. Over 7.5% of the sample comes from the top ten.

The cysteine opens and the phenylalanine closes a CDR3 of 15 amino acids. Only the CDR3 portion is preserved as DNA: 45 bases, with reading frame beginning at the first base. V and J are truncated by 1 base and 2 bases respectively, leaving an intervening sequence of 10 bases. The germline V gene provides CDR1 SGDLS and CDR2 YYNGEE. Turning to this clone: Its antigen remains unidentified. Base qualities are not at hand, and no much larger clone is one base apart.

Each collaborating institution followed its own protocols to collect whole blood in K2EDTA tubes. For TCRbeta analysis, collaborator samples were shipped as frozen whole blood, as isolated PBMCs, or as DNA extracted from either sample type. This clonotype originated in a woman of 80 years or more with acute or convalescent COVID-19. What was sequenced was peripheral blood. The rearrangement joined TRBV9 to TRBJ2-1; TRBD2 is perhaps the D gene, given 6 matching bases. The CDR3 protein is CASSVTGEPYNEQFF. Here is the DNA: TGTGCCAGCAGCGTAACGGGGGAGCCCTACAATGAGCAGTTCTTC.